Listed here are 2 T cell receptor beta chains from one sample, sequenced in a study of T-cell memory formation after mild COVID-19. TCRdb itself ran the 5' RACE reads through MiXCR, one entry per CDR3 protein. The sample lists fewer than 250,000 distinct CDR3 sequences; about 11% were seen once. What was sequenced was PBMCs or a T cell subset sorted from them (not recorded which). All receptors derive from a man younger than 30 who had mild COVID-19 (a few samples of this study predate the infection). Cell type and time point are not known.

This chain joins TRBV28 and TRBJ1-1, with a weak D call TRBD1 (5 bases). Per the germline V gene, CDR1 is MDHEN and CDR2 is SYDVKM. Trimming cost V 1 base and J 0 bases, with 12 bases left between them. This CDR3 has 16 residues. In nucleotides, the CDR3 is TGTGCCAGCAGTTTATCCCGGGGGAACATGAACACTGAAGCTTTCTTT. Encoded protein: CASSLSRGNMNTEAFF.

V gene TRBV18 combines with J gene TRBJ2-3; 9 positions agree with TRBD1. The CDR3 has 15 residues. V shed 3 bases, J shed 5 bases, and the junction held 6 bases outside the gene matches. Per germline, CDR1 KGHSH and CDR2 LQKENI. Written as DNA, the CDR3 is TGTGCCAGCTCACCGGGACAGGGTACTGGAGATACGCAGTATTTT. It yields the protein CASSPGQGTGDTQYF.